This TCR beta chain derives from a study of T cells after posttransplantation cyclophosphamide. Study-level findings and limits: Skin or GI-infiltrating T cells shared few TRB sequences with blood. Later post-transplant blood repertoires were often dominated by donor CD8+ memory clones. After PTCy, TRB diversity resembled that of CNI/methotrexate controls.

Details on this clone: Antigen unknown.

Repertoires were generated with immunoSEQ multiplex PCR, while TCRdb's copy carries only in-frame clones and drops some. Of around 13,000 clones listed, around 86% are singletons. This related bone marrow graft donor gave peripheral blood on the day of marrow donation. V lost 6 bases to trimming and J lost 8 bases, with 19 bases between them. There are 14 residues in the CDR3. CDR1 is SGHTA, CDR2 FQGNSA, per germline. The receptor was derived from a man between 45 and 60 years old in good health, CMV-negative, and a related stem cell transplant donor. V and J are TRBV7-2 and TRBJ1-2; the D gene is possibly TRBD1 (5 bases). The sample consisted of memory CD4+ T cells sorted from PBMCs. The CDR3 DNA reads TGTGCCAGCAGTCAGCGCCAGGGAAAAGAAGGCTACACCTTC. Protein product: CASSQRQGKEGYTF.